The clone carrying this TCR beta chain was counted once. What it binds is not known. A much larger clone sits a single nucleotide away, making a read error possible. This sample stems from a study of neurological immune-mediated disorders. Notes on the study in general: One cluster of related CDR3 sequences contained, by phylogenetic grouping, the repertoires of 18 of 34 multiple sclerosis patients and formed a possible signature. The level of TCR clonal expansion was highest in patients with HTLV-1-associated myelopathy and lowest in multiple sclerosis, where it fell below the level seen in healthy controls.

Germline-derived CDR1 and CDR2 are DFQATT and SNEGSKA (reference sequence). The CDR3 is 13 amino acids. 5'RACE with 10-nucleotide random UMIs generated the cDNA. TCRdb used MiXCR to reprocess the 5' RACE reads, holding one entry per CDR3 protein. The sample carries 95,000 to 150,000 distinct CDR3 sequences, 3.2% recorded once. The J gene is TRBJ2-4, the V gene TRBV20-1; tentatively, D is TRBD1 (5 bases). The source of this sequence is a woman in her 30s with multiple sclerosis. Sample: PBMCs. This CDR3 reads CSANPGHLNIEYF. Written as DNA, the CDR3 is TGCAGTGCTAACCCCGGACACTTAAACATTGAGTACTTC.